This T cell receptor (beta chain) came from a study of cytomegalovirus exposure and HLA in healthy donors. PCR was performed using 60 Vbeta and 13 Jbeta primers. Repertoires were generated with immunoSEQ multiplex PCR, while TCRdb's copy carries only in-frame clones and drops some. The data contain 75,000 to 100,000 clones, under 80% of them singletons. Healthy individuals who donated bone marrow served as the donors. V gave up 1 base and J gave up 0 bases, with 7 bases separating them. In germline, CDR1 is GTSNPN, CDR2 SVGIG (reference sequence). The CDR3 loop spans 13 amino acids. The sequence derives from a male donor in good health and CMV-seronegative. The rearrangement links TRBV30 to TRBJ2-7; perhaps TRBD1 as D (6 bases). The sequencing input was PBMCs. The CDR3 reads CAWSGTVSYEQYF. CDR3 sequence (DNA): TGTGCCTGGAGTGGGACAGTCTCCTACGAGCAGTACTTC.